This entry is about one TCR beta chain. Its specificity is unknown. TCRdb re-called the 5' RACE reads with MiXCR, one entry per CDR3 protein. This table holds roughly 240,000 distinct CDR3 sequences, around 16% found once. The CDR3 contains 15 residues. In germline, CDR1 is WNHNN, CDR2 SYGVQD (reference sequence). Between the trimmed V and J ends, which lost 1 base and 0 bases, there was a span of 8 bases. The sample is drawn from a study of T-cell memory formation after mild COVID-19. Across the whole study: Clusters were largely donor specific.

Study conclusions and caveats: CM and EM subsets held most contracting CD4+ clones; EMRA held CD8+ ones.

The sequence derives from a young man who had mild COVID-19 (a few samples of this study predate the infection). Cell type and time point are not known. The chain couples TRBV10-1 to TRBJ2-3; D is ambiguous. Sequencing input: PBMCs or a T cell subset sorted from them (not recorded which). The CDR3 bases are TGCGCCAGCAGTGAGTTGACGGCTAGCACAGATACGCAGTATTTT. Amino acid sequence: CASSELTASTDTQYF.